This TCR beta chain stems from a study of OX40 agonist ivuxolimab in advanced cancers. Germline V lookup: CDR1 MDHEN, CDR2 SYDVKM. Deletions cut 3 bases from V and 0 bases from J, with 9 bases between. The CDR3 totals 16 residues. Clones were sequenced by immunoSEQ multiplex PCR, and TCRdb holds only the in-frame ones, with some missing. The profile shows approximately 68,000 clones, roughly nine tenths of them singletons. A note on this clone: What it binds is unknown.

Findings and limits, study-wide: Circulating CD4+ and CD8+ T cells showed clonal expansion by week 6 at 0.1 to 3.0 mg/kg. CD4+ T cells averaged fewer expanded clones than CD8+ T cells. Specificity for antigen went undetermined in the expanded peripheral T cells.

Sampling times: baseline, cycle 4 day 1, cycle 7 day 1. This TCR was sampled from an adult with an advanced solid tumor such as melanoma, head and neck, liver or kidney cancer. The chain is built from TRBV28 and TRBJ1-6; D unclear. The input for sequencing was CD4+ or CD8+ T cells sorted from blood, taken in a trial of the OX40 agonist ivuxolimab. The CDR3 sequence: CASSLGMGSYNSPLHF. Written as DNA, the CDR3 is TGTGCCAGCAGTTTGGGGATGGGCTCCTATAATTCACCCCTCCACTTT.